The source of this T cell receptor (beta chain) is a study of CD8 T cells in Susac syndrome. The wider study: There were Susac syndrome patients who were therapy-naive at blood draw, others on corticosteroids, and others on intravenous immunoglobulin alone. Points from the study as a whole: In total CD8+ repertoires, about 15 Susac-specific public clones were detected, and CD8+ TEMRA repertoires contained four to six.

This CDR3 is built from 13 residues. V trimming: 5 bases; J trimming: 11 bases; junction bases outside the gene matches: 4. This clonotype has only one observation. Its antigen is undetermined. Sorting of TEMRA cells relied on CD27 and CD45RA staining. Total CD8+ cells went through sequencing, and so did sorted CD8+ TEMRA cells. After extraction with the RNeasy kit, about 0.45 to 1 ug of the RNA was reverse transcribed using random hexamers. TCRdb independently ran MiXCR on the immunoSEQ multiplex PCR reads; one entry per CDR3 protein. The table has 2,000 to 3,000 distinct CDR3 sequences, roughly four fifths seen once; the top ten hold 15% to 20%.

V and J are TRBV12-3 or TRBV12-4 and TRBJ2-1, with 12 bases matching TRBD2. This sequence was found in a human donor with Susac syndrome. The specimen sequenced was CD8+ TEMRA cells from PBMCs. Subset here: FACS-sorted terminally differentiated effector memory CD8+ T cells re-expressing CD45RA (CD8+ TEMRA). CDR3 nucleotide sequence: TGTGCCAGCAGTACTAGCGGGGGGAATAAGCAGTTCTTC. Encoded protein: CASSTSGGNKQFF.